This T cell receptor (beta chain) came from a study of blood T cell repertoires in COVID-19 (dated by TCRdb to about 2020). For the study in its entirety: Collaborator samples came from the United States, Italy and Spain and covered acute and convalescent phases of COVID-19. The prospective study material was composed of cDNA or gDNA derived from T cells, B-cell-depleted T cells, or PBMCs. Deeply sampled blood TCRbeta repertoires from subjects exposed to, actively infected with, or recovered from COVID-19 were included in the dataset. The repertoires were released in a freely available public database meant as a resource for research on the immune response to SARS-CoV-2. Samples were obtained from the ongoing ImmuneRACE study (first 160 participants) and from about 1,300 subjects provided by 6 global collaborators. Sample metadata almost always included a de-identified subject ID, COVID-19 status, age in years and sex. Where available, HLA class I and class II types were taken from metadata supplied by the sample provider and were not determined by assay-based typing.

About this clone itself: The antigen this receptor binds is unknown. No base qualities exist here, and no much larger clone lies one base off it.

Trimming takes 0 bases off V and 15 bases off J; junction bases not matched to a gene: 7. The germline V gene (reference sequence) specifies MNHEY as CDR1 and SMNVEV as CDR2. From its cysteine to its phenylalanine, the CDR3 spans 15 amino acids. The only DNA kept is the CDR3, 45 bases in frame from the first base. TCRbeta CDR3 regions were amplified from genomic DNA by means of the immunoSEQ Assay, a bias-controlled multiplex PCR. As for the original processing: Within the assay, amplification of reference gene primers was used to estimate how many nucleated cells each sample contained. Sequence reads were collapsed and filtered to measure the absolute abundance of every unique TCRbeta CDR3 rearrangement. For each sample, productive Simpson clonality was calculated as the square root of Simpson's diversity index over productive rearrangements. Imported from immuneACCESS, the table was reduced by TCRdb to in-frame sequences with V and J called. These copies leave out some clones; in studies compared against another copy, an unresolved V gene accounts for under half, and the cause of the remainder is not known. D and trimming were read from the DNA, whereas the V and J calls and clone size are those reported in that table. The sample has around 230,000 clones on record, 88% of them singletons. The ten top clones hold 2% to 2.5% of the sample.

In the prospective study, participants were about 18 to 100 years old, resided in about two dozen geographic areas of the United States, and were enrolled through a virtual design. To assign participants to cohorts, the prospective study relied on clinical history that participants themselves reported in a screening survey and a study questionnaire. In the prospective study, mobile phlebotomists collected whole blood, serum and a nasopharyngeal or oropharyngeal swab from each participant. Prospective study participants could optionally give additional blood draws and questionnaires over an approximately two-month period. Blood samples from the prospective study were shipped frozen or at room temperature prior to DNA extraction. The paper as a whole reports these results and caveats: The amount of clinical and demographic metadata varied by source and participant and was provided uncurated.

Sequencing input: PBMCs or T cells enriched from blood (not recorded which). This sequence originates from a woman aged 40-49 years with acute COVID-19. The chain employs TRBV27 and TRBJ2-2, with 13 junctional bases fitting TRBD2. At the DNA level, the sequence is TGTGCCAGCAGTTTATCCCAGACTAGCGGGGGGTTGGTGTTTTTT. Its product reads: CASSLSQTSGGLVFF.